Listed below are T cell receptor beta chains from one sample, sequenced in a study of cytomegalovirus exposure and HLA in healthy donors. Profiled with immunoSEQ multiplex PCR; TCRdb holds only in-frame clones, not every one. The sample consists of about 260,000 clones, about 90% of them appearing once. Sequencing used PBMCs. The source of these receptors is a woman aged 25 to 45 in good health and CMV-seronegative. The CDR3 runs from the conserved cysteine through the conserved F or W. D genes are given only for firm matches. Clone size is shown for a subset of rows, as once, few, many or a class of expanded clone.

v_call	clone_size	j_call	d_call	cdr3_aa	cdr3_nt
TRBV28	.	TRBJ1-2	.	CASSPPRGSNYGYTF	TGTGCCAGCAGTCCTCCTCGCGGATCTAACTATGGCTACACCTTC
TRBV15	.	TRBJ2-7	.	CATSRDPPQETYEQYF	TGTGCCACCAGCAGAGACCCCCCACAGGAGACCTACGAGCAGTACTTC
TRBV19	.	TRBJ1-5	.	CASSFFGGRNQPQHF	TGTGCCAGTAGTTTTTTCGGGGGGCGCAATCAGCCCCAGCATTTT
TRBV9	.	TRBJ2-2	.	CASSVDGRELFF	TGTGCCAGCAGCGTAGACGGAAGGGAGCTGTTTTTT
TRBV2	.	TRBJ2-5	TRBD1	CASTRDRGETQYF	TGTGCCAGCACTCGGGACAGGGGCGAGACCCAGTACTTC
TRBV7-2	.	TRBJ2-7	TRBD2	CASSLVAGDYEQYF	TGTGCCAGCAGCTTAGTTGCGGGGGACTACGAGCAGTACTTC
TRBV7-7	.	TRBJ2-5	.	CASSRVGGQTQYF	TGTGCCAGCAGTCGTGTGGGGGGTCAGACCCAGTACTTC
TRBV7-3	.	TRBJ2-7	.	CASSLAGIGEQYF	TGTGCCAGCAGCTTAGCAGGGATTGGCGAGCAGTACTTC
TRBV5-1	.	TRBJ1-1	.	CASSLGWGTLDTEAFF	TGCGCCAGCAGCTTGGGGTGGGGGACCTTGGACACTGAAGCTTTCTTT
TRBV14	.	TRBJ2-7	.	CASSGAGKGTYEQYF	TGTGCCAGCAGCGGAGCGGGCAAGGGGACCTACGAGCAGTACTTC
TRBV28	.	TRBJ2-7	.	CASSLTGWYEQYF	TGTGCCAGCAGTTTAACAGGGTGGTACGAGCAGTACTTC
TRBV7-2	.	TRBJ2-5	TRBD2	CASSLIAGGMETQYF	TGTGCCAGCAGCTTAATAGCGGGAGGGATGGAGACCCAGTACTTC
TRBV7-8	.	TRBJ1-1	.	CASSLAGSGNTEAFF	TGTGCCAGCAGCTTAGCTGGTTCAGGAAACACTGAAGCTTTCTTT
TRBV2	.	TRBJ1-5	TRBD1	CASRAGQGAIQPQHF	TGTGCCAGCAGAGCGGGACAGGGGGCGATACAGCCCCAGCATTTT
TRBV5-6	.	TRBJ1-2	.	CASSLGVSGNYGYTF	TGTGCCAGCAGCTTGGGAGTTTCAGGAAACTATGGCTACACCTTC
TRBV9	.	TRBJ2-1	.	CASSATNGRVEQFF	TGTGCCAGCAGCGCAACCAATGGACGAGTTGAGCAGTTCTTC
TRBV29-1	.	TRBJ2-7	.	CSGTFPNEQYF	TGCAGCGGGACGTTCCCGAACGAGCAGTACTTC
TRBV27	once	TRBJ2-7	TRBD1	CASSSGQGNEQYF	TGTGCCAGCAGTTCGGGACAGGGGAACGAGCAGTACTTC
TRBV4-3	once	TRBJ1-1	.	CASSQDSRGASIYTEAFF	TGCGCCAGCAGCCAAGATTCCAGGGGCGCCTCGATTTACACTGAAGCTTTCTTT
TRBV28	.	TRBJ2-5	.	CASSLSRRVGQETQYF	TGTGCCAGCAGTTTATCCAGGCGGGTTGGTCAAGAGACCCAGTACTTC
TRBV5-1	.	TRBJ2-3	.	CASSLSASHEDTQYF	TGCGCCAGCAGCTTGAGTGCTAGCCACGAAGATACGCAGTATTTT
TRBV6-1	.	TRBJ1-1	.	CASSEAYRGTNTEAFF	TGTGCCAGCAGTGAGGCCTACCGGGGGACGAACACTGAAGCTTTCTTT
TRBV10-2	.	TRBJ1-1	.	CASSESDRPAGEAFF	TGCGCCAGCAGTGAGTCCGACAGGCCGGCGGGTGAAGCTTTCTTT
TRBV5-1	.	TRBJ2-3	TRBD2	CASSPTSGRVAVDTQYF	TGCGCCAGCAGCCCCACTAGCGGGAGGGTAGCAGTAGATACGCAGTATTTT
TRBV5-1	.	TRBJ2-2	TRBD2	CASSPSGTNTGELFF	TGCGCCAGCAGCCCTAGCGGTACGAACACCGGGGAGCTGTTTTTT
TRBV2	.	TRBJ1-1	.	CASSRGDTEAFF	TGTGCCAGCAGTCGCGGTGACACTGAAGCTTTCTTT
TRBV4-1	.	TRBJ2-7	TRBD1	CASSQPGQAQYF	TGCGCCAGCAGTCAACCTGGACAGGCGCAGTACTTC
TRBV7-3	.	TRBJ2-7	.	CASSRGPGLSYEQYF	TGTGCCAGCAGCAGAGGCCCGGGCCTCTCCTACGAGCAGTACTTC
TRBV19	.	TRBJ1-5	.	CASSTQVNQPQHF	TGTGCCAGTTCGACCCAGGTCAATCAGCCCCAGCATTTT
TRBV15	few	TRBJ2-5	.	CATSRDLAGQETQYF	TGTGCCACCAGCAGAGATCTCGCGGGGCAAGAGACCCAGTACTTC
TRBV27	.	TRBJ2-3	.	CASSFGRNLYTDTQYF	TGTGCCAGCAGTTTTGGACGGAACTTGTACACAGATACGCAGTATTTT
TRBV29-1	.	TRBJ1-5	.	CSVGQVNQPQHF	TGCAGCGTTGGACAGGTCAATCAGCCCCAGCATTTT
TRBV6-1	.	TRBJ2-1	TRBD2	CASSFGTSGYNEQFF	TGTGCCAGCAGTTTCGGGACTAGCGGATACAATGAGCAGTTCTTC
TRBV28	.	TRBJ1-2	.	CASISGGGTNYGYTF	TGTGCCAGCATCTCCGGCGGCGGGACAAATTATGGCTACACCTTC
TRBV27	once	TRBJ2-1	TRBD1	CASSLTGTYNEQFF	TGTGCCAGCAGTCTGACAGGGACATACAATGAGCAGTTCTTC
TRBV9	.	TRBJ2-5	.	CASSPALGTQYF	TGTGCCAGCAGCCCAGCCCTGGGCACCCAGTACTTC
TRBV25-1	.	TRBJ1-5	.	CASSQQGSGQPQHF	TGTGCCAGCAGCCAACAGGGTTCGGGTCAGCCCCAGCATTTT
TRBV15	.	TRBJ1-1	TRBD1	CATSRDPTGAGTEAFF	TGTGCCACCAGCAGAGACCCCACAGGGGCGGGCACTGAAGCTTTCTTT
TRBV7-6	.	TRBJ2-7	.	CASSLGGPVEQYF	TGTGCCAGCAGCTTAGGGGGGCCGGTCGAGCAGTACTTC
TRBV29-1	.	TRBJ1-1	.	CSVVSDLMNTEAFF	TGCAGCGTTGTGAGTGACCTTATGAACACTGAAGCTTTCTTT
TRBV7-9	.	TRBJ2-3	TRBD2	CASSFPTTSGSRTDTQYF	TGTGCCAGCAGCTTCCCCACGACTAGCGGGAGTCGAACAGATACGCAGTATTTT
TRBV5-5	once	TRBJ1-1	TRBD1	CASSLFRTGEAFF	TGTGCCAGCAGCCTTTTCCGGACAGGTGAAGCTTTCTTT
TRBV7-9	once	TRBJ1-2	.	CASSSSRTEYMYGYTF	TGTGCCAGCAGCTCTAGTCGGACAGAATATATGTATGGCTACACCTTC
TRBV6-6	few	TRBJ2-1	.	CASWEEGLGYNEQFF	TGTGCCAGCTGGGAGGAGGGTTTGGGGTACAATGAGCAGTTCTTC
TRBV7-2	.	TRBJ2-5	TRBD2	CASSYRTSGRETQYF	TGTGCCAGCAGCTACCGGACTAGCGGGAGGGAGACCCAGTACTTC
TRBV11-2	.	TRBJ1-2	TRBD1	CASSFGTGPNYGYTF	TGTGCCAGCAGCTTTGGGACAGGACCTAACTATGGCTACACCTTC
TRBV9	.	TRBJ1-3	TRBD1	CASSVEDRPVAGNTIYF	TGTGCCAGCAGCGTAGAGGACAGGCCCGTAGCTGGAAACACCATATATTTT
TRBV7-9	few	TRBJ2-5	.	CASSPPVVETQYF	TGTGCCAGCAGCCCTCCGGTTGTGGAGACCCAGTACTTC
TRBV25-1	.	TRBJ2-2	.	CASSGRWTGELFF	TGTGCCAGCAGCGGCCGGTGGACCGGGGAGCTGTTTTTT
TRBV19	.	TRBJ1-2	TRBD1	CASSTATGGRYGYTF	TGTGCCAGTAGTACAGCGACAGGGGGACGCTATGGCTACACCTTC
TRBV28	.	TRBJ2-1	.	CASCRLGSSYNEQFF	TGTGCCAGCTGTCGACTCGGCAGCTCCTACAATGAGCAGTTCTTC
TRBV27	once	TRBJ2-3	TRBD1	CASSLLPGQGVSDTQYF	TGTGCCAGCAGTTTGCTTCCGGGACAGGGGGTATCAGATACGCAGTATTTT
TRBV19	.	TRBJ1-2	.	CASSIVASGGYTF	TGTGCCAGTAGTATAGTTGCATCGGGAGGCTACACCTTC
TRBV19	.	TRBJ2-7	.	CASSIWSGGAYEQYF	TGTGCCAGTAGTATCTGGTCAGGGGGGGCCTACGAGCAGTACTTC
TRBV6-1	.	TRBJ2-7	.	CASSGMDGPLSEQYF	TGTGCCAGCAGTGGGATGGACGGCCCCCTCTCGGAGCAGTACTTC
TRBV14	.	TRBJ2-7	.	CASSQVPTPRLPSSYEQYF	TGTGCCAGCAGCCAAGTACCAACCCCCCGACTACCCAGCTCCTACGAGCAGTACTTC
TRBV6-1	.	TRBJ2-7	.	CASSEVQGTTYEQYF	TGTGCCAGCAGTGAAGTTCAGGGGACAACCTACGAGCAGTACTTC
TRBV27	.	TRBJ2-7	.	CASSLSGLATTYEQYF	TGTGCCAGCAGTTTATCTGGCCTAGCGACGACCTACGAGCAGTACTTC
TRBV25-1	.	TRBJ2-7	TRBD1	CASSEFGTGGAEQYF	TGTGCCAGCAGTGAATTTGGGACAGGGGGCGCCGAGCAGTACTTC